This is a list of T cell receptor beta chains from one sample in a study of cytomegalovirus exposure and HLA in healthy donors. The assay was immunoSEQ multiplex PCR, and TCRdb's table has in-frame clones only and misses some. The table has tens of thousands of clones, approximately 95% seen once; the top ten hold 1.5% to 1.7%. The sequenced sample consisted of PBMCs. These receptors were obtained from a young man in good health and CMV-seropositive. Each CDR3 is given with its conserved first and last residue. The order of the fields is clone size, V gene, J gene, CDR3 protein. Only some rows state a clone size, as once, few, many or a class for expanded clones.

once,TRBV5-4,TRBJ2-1,CASSDDQGAGTSVRTNEQFF
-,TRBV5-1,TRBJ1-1,CASSLGGEVEAFF
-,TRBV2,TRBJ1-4,CASSEVRGQGLFF
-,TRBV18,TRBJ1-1,CASSPGAGNTEAFF
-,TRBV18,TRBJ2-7,CASSPRGGSGAYEQYF
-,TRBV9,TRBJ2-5,CASSSRNSGLQETQYF
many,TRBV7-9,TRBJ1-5,CASSYTGGSQPQHF
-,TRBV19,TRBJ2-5,CASKGQGADSYQETQYF
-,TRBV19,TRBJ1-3,CASSIEFQDISGNTIYF
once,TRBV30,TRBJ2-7,CAWSVLAGGSSYEQYF